The subject of this entry is one TCR beta chain. These data are taken from a study of cytomegalovirus exposure and HLA in healthy donors. The PCR employed 60 Vbeta primers together with 13 Jbeta primers. TCRdb's copy holds only in-frame clones and misses some; the assay was immunoSEQ multiplex PCR. The profile covers 250,000 to 350,000 clones, with about 66% appearing a single time and around 2% taken by the ten largest. Looked up from germline, CDR1 is SGHRS and CDR2 is YFSETQ. V was cut by 1 base and J by 0 bases, with 10 bases left in between. The CDR3 runs to 15 residues. The clonotype was recovered from a female donor in good health and CMV-seronegative. What was sequenced was PBMCs. The V gene is TRBV5-1, the J gene TRBJ1-1; D may be TRBD1 (5 bases). The chain's CDR3 is CASSLRQGMNTEAFF. The CDR3 nucleotides read TGCGCCAGCAGCTTGAGGCAGGGCATGAACACTGAAGCTTTCTTT.